The TCR beta chain described here comes from a study of blood T cell repertoires in COVID-19. Study details: The origin of the acute and convalescent COVID-19 samples was the United States, Italy and Spain. Sample material is recorded as cDNA or gDNA derived from T cells, B-cell-depleted T cells, or PBMCs.

Methods used by the authors: Reference gene primer amplification in the assay estimated nucleated cell counts. Sequencing was performed with immunoSEQ multiplex PCR; in TCRdb, only in-frame clones are kept and a portion is missing. The V and J calls and clone size come from that table; D and trimming were worked out from the DNA. The sample has 100,000 to 150,000 clones, approximately 81% seen once. This clone was counted a few times. Trimming removed 3 bases from V and 10 bases from J; junction bases left unmatched: 5. The length of the CDR3 is 15 residues. Looked up from germline, CDR1 is LGHDT and CDR2 is YNNKEL (reference sequence).

Sequencing was done on a sample of peripheral blood. The chain has TRBV3-1 (or the pseudogene TRBV3-2) and TRBJ1-6; 11 bases agree with TRBD1. The TCR was taken from a woman aged 45 to 65 with acute or convalescent COVID-19. CDR3 amino acids: CASSHGTGGNSPLHF. The CDR3 DNA is TGTGCCAGCAGCCACGGGACAGGGGGTAACTCACCCCTCCACTTT.